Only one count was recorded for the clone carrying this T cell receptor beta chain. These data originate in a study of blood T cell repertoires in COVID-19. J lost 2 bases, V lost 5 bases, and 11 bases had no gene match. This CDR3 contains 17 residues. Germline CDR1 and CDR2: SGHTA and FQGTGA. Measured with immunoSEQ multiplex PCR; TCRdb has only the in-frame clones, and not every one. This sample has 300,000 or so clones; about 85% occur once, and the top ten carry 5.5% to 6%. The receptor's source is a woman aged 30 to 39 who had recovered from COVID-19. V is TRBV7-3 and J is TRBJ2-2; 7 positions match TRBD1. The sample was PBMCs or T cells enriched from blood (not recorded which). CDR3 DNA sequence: TGTGCCAGCAGCCCTATCCCGGGACAGACTAACACCGGGGAGCTGTTTTTT. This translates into CASSPIPGQTNTGELFF.